The clone carrying this T cell receptor (beta chain) was counted a few times. Its specificity is not known. TCRdb's table, derived via immunoSEQ multiplex PCR, lists solely in-frame clones and lacks some. Among 43,000 or so clones listed, approximately 88% were seen once. The data are from a study of OX40 agonist ivuxolimab in advanced cancers. For the study at large: Patients treated during dose escalation were battling hepatocellular carcinoma, melanoma, renal cell or head and neck cancer. Study results and caveats: CD4+ and CD8+ blood T cells expanded clonally by week 6 at 0.1 to 3.0 mg/kg.

Trimming cost V 2 bases and J 1 base, with 7 bases left between them. This CDR3 contains 14 residues. Germline V gene lookup returns CDR1 MRHNA and CDR2 SNTAGT. This sequence joins TRBV6-4 and TRBJ2-3; D unclear. Sequenced here: CD4+ or CD8+ T cells sorted from blood, sampled in a trial of the OX40 agonist ivuxolimab. The sequence was collected from an adult with an advanced solid tumor such as melanoma, head and neck, liver or kidney cancer. The CDR3 region has the DNA TGTGCCAGCAGTGACGAGAGCGGCACAGATACGCAGTATTTT. Its translation is CASSDESGTDTQYF.